A single TCR beta chain is shown here with its context. No antigen is known for it. The sample holds no much larger clone one base away, and base qualities are not on file. This sample is drawn from a study of shared clonotypes between healthy human individuals (dated by TCRdb to the early 2020s). For the study in its entirety: The cohort included a few men and a couple of women between 18 and 49 years of age. Each donor's leukapheresis produced roughly between about 0.8 and 10 billion PBMCs. To estimate repertoire size and how much clonotypes are shared between individuals, the study performed deep sequencing of blood TCR repertoires from about five healthy adults. For each donor, CD4 naive and CD4 memory were each given three plates, CD8 naive was given two plates, and CD8 memory was given one plate. Libraries were prepared and TCR repertoires were sequenced by different laboratories using diverse techniques, in order to increase sequencing depth and limit assay-specific biases.

CD8 naive samples were CD45RO-negative cells positively selected for CCR7, giving a CD45RA+CCR7+ population that excluded TemRA cells. Healthy HIV-negative adults with no recently reported acute infections or vaccinations were included as donors. Every donor was a Caucasian adult living in Nashville, Tennessee, USA. After blood collection by leukapheresis, PBMCs were isolated using Ficoll-Histopaque density gradient centrifugation and then cryopreserved in the vapor phase of liquid nitrogen. Analytical flow cytometry was used to check the purity and quantity of every magnetically sorted T cell population. Genomic DNA was isolated from every sorted fraction and measured by UV absorbance on a Nanodrop 2000c. TCR CDR3 regions were amplified from genomic DNA by multiplex PCR using the deep immunoSEQ assay. Genomic DNA extracted from each cell subset was distributed evenly over all wells of several immunoSEQ 96-well plates, and each plate served as one replicate. Each replicate PCR for sorted subsets received roughly 0.2 ug genomic DNA, equal to tens of thousands of T cell genomes. Purified libraries were measured with a Qubit 3.0 fluorometer, size-checked on a Bioanalyzer 2100, and measured again with the KAPA Library Quantification kit. Each immunoSEQ 96-well plate was sequenced on its own single-read 150-cycle Illumina NextSeq 550 flow cell. As for how the authors treated the data: Because only junctional sequences without quality scores were contained in the immunoSEQ output, filtering matching that applied to full-length reads could not be performed. To assign V/J genes and CDR3, sequences were annotated against IMGT germline references using PyIR, a Python wrapper for IgBLAST v1.9. Reads were removed for weak V/J assignments (E-value above 1e-6), missing CDR3, stop codons, out-of-frame junctions, or ambiguous translated residues. V3J clonotypes were defined as sequences sharing the same inferred V gene, J gene, and CDR3 amino acid sequence. Percentage overlap between repertoires was calculated by dividing the number of shared unique clonotypes by the size of the smaller repertoire. Three approaches were used to assess repertoire richness: RTK rarefaction, the Chao1 estimator, and Recon v2.1 estimates of unobserved clonotypes. For all TCRbeta clonotypes obtained by the gDNA method from a few donors, generation probabilities were computed with OLGA. TCRdb holds this immuneACCESS table with in-frame rearrangements only. Some clones are missing; in checked studies, unresolved V genes explain under half, and the rest has no known cause. V and J calls plus clone size are reproduced from that table; the DNA served to infer D and trimming. In all, the sample holds about 800,000 clones, and about 96% of those were seen once. The ten largest clonotypes hold approximately 0.2% of the sample.

What the authors observed across the whole study: Estimated clonotype richness was generally larger for naive than for memory subsets. Pairwise subsampling led to the expectation that sequencing depth would affect the degree of clonotype sharing among donors. Compared with non-shared clonotypes, clonotypes shared by all four sorted-subset donors had higher generation probabilities. Sharing across several donors was observed for approximately 5% of naive CD4, 3.5% of naive CD8, about 2.3% of memory CD4, and less than 0.45% of memory CD8 clonotypes. Even with the large sequencing depth, rarefaction of the sorted-subset datasets indicated that sequencing was incomplete. The small number of donors limited the genetic and exposure-history diversity represented. Sampling was limited to blood, and TCR repertoires in tissue likely differ from TCR repertoires in blood.

The CDR1 and CDR2 encoded by the germline V gene are SNHLY and FYNNEI. The CDR3 has 16 amino acids, counting the end cysteine and phenylalanine. Of the read, only the CDR3 DNA is kept; its 48 bases are in frame from base 1. V is cut by 7 bases and J by 0 bases, and the space between the germline ends is 16 bases. Sequencing input: naive CD8+ T cells sorted from blood. Sample cell subset or site, as interpreted from the label and publication: CD45RA+CCR7+. The chain uses TRBV2 and TRBJ2-1; the D gene is tentatively TRBD1 or TRBD2, each matching 6 bases. This receptor was identified in a man between 25 and 39 years old in good health. The encoded CDR3 is CASKEGDTSSYNEQFF. DNA sequence: TGTGCCAGCAAGGAGGGGGACACAAGCTCCTACAATGAGCAGTTCTTC.